This entry features one T cell receptor (beta chain) sequence. The antigen remains unidentified. The PCR employed 60 Vbeta primers together with 13 Jbeta primers. Libraries were prepared by immunoSEQ multiplex PCR; TCRdb keeps only in-frame clonotypes and omits some of them. Of about 160,000 clones listed, around 88% are singletons. This CDR3 is built from 14 residues. Trimming removed 1 base at V and 1 base at J, with 8 bases between. Germline V gene lookup returns CDR1 LGHNT and CDR2 FRNRAP. The data are from a study of cytomegalovirus exposure and HLA in healthy donors. Findings and caveats of the study: Most of the CMV-associated TCR beta chains (in a later analysis) appeared to be HLA-restricted. It was 150 to 200 TCR beta chains that were listed as cytomegalovirus-associated. Later analysis suggested links between common viral pathogens and several top significant clusters.

The source of this sequence is a woman between 18 and 29 years old in good health and CMV-seronegative. The chain employs TRBV12-5 and TRBJ2-7; a possible D gene is TRBD2 (6 bases). Material for sequencing was PBMCs. Here the CDR3 DNA reads TGTGCTAGTGGTTTGGCGGGGGTTTCCTACGAGCAGTACTTC. This sequence encodes CASGLAGVSYEQYF.